These T cell receptor beta chains were read from a single sample in a study of shared clonotypes between healthy human individuals. Some clones are missing from TCRdb's copy, which holds only in-frame ones; the method was immunoSEQ multiplex PCR. Of 640,000 or so clones detected, about 78% appear once; the ten largest clones hold 1.5% to 2%. Sequencing input: memory CD4+ T cells sorted from blood. The receptor set was obtained from a woman younger than 45 in good health. CDR3s include the opening cysteine and the closing phenylalanine or tryptophan. Fields, in order: D gene, clone size, V gene, J gene, CDR3 protein, CDR3 DNA. D genes are given only for firm matches. A row's size may be missing; if present it is once, few, many or a size class.

D: NA; size: NA; V: TRBV5-1; J: TRBJ2-2; CDR3: CASSPPPGQRRTGELFF; DNA: TGCGCCAGCAGCCCCCCGCCCGGACAGAGGAGGACCGGGGAGCTGTTTTTT
D: NA; size: NA; V: TRBV25-1; J: TRBJ1-3; CDR3: CASSQERAGDSSGNTIYF; DNA: TGTGCCAGCAGCCAGGAAAGGGCAGGGGATTCCTCTGGAAACACCATATATTTT
D: TRBD1; size: once; V: TRBV18; J: TRBJ2-1; CDR3: CASSPGQGNNEQFF; DNA: TGTGCCAGCTCACCGGGACAGGGGAACAATGAGCAGTTCTTC
D: TRBD2; size: NA; V: TRBV11-1; J: TRBJ2-2; CDR3: CASSHGGNGELFF; DNA: TGTGCCAGCAGCCACGGGGGGAACGGGGAGCTGTTTTTT
D: TRBD1; size: NA; V: TRBV5-1; J: TRBJ2-6; CDR3: CASNDRGPGANVLTF; DNA: TGCGCCAGCAACGACAGGGGTCCCGGGGCCAACGTCCTGACTTTC
D: NA; size: NA; V: TRBV12-2; J: TRBJ1-2; CDR3: CASRSRLGDYGYTF; DNA: TGTGCAAGTCGCTCTAGGCTGGGGGACTATGGCTACACCTTC
D: TRBD2; size: NA; V: TRBV29-1; J: TRBJ2-7; CDR3: CSGGDYIYEQYF; DNA: TGCAGCGGTGGGGACTACATCTACGAGCAGTACTTC
D: NA; size: few; V: TRBV11-3; J: TRBJ2-5; CDR3: CASSHAPMGETQYF; DNA: TGTGCCAGCAGCCATGCCCCTATGGGGGAGACCCAGTACTTC
D: NA; size: NA; V: TRBV9; J: TRBJ2-2; CDR3: CASSDPKGVTANTGELFF; DNA: TGTGCCAGCAGCGACCCGAAGGGGGTCACCGCGAACACCGGGGAGCTGTTTTTT
D: NA; size: NA; V: TRBV28; J: TRBJ2-1; CDR3: CASSFGQGWGNEQFF; DNA: TGTGCCAGCAGTTTCGGGCAGGGCTGGGGTAATGAGCAGTTCTTC
D: TRBD2; size: NA; V: TRBV18; J: TRBJ2-6; CDR3: CASSPVAGVSGANVLTF; DNA: TGTGCCAGCTCACCAGTAGCGGGGGTCTCTGGGGCCAACGTCCTGACTTTC
D: NA; size: NA; V: TRBV27; J: TRBJ2-5; CDR3: CASLFGETQYF; DNA: TGTGCCAGCCTATTTGGGGAGACCCAGTACTTC
D: NA; size: few; V: TRBV5-1; J: TRBJ2-2; CDR3: CASSLDVSTGELFF; DNA: TGCGCCAGCAGCTTGGATGTCAGCACCGGGGAGCTGTTTTTT
D: TRBD2; size: few; V: TRBV19; J: TRBJ2-3; CDR3: CASSISGKSTDTQYF; DNA: TGTGCCAGTAGTATTAGCGGGAAGAGCACAGATACGCAGTATTTT
D: NA; size: NA; V: TRBV23-1; J: TRBJ2-4; CDR3: CASSQSPASGVWKNIQYF; DNA: TGCGCCAGCAGTCAATCTCCCGCCTCGGGAGTTTGGAAAAACATTCAGTACTTC
D: NA; size: NA; V: TRBV30; J: TRBJ1-5; CDR3: CAWSVHSGQPQHF; DNA: TGTGCCTGGAGTGTACACTCTGGGCAGCCCCAGCATTTT
D: TRBD1; size: NA; V: TRBV28; J: TRBJ1-4; CDR3: CASSSGTVRRRSEKLFF; DNA: TGTGCCAGCAGTAGTGGGACAGTCCGGCGACGGAGTGAAAAACTGTTTTTT
D: TRBD2; size: NA; V: TRBV19; J: TRBJ2-1; CDR3: CASSSLAGVAEEQFF; DNA: TGTGCCAGTAGTAGTCTAGCGGGAGTCGCAGAGGAGCAGTTCTTC
D: NA; size: NA; V: TRBV5-8; J: TRBJ2-5; CDR3: CASSYGWGETQYF; DNA: TGTGCCAGCAGCTACGGGTGGGGAGAGACCCAGTACTTC
D: NA; size: NA; V: TRBV20-1; J: TRBJ1-2; CDR3: CSAISGYGYTF; DNA: TGCAGTGCCATAAGTGGGTATGGCTACACCTTC
D: NA; size: NA; V: TRBV11-2; J: TRBJ2-1; CDR3: CASSTGTEQFF; DNA: TGTGCCAGCAGCACGGGCACTGAGCAGTTCTTC
D: NA; size: NA; V: TRBV2; J: TRBJ1-1; CDR3: CASSGRMNTEAFF; DNA: TGTGCCAGCTCGGGACGGATGAACACTGAAGCTTTCTTT
D: TRBD2; size: once; V: TRBV5-5; J: TRBJ2-7; CDR3: CASSLERGEQYF; DNA: TGTGCCAGCAGCTTGGAGCGGGGCGAGCAGTACTTC
D: NA; size: NA; V: TRBV20-1; J: TRBJ2-1; CDR3: CSVSNNEQFF; DNA: TGCAGTGTCTCAAACAATGAGCAGTTCTTC
D: TRBD1; size: NA; V: TRBV2; J: TRBJ1-2; CDR3: CASSETGDSGYTF; DNA: TGTGCCAGCAGTGAGACAGGGGATAGTGGCTACACCTTC
D: NA; size: many; V: TRBV30; J: TRBJ2-7; CDR3: CAWSNGGYEQYF; DNA: TGTGCCTGGAGTAACGGGGGCTACGAGCAGTACTTC
D: TRBD1; size: NA; V: TRBV7-3; J: TRBJ1-4; CDR3: CASSSGQGEKLFF; DNA: TGTGCCAGCAGCTCAGGACAGGGTGAGAAACTGTTTTTT
D: NA; size: NA; V: TRBV9; J: TRBJ1-4; CDR3: CASSYDGRNEKLFF; DNA: TGTGCCAGCAGCTACGACGGCAGGAATGAAAAACTGTTTTTT
D: NA; size: few; V: TRBV11-3; J: TRBJ1-2; CDR3: CASSRQYYGYTF; DNA: TGTGCCAGCAGCCGGCAGTACTATGGCTACACCTTC
D: NA; size: NA; V: TRBV28; J: TRBJ1-2; CDR3: CASSLTGYGYTF; DNA: TGTGCCAGCAGTTTAACAGGGTATGGCTACACCTTC
D: TRBD2; size: NA; V: TRBV2; J: TRBJ2-2; CDR3: CASSDSSGGAGELFF; DNA: TGTGCCAGCAGTGACAGCTCGGGGGGGGCCGGGGAGCTGTTTTTT
D: NA; size: NA; V: TRBV4-1; J: TRBJ2-7; CDR3: CASSQEGFREQYF; DNA: TGCGCCAGCAGCCAAGAGGGTTTCCGGGAGCAGTACTTC
D: NA; size: few; V: TRBV21-1; J: TRBJ2-7; CDR3: CASSKGSLAAYEQYF; DNA: TGTGCCAGCAGCAAAGGCTCACTAGCTGCCTACGAGCAGTACTTC
D: TRBD1; size: NA; V: TRBV5-6; J: TRBJ2-6; CDR3: CASRHTGGPSGANVLTF; DNA: TGTGCCAGCAGGCATACAGGGGGCCCTTCTGGGGCCAACGTCCTGACTTTC
D: NA; size: NA; V: TRBV6-5; J: TRBJ1-2; CDR3: CASSAGQIYGYTF; DNA: TGTGCCAGCAGTGCCGGACAGATCTATGGCTACACCTTC
D: NA; size: NA; V: TRBV21-1; J: TRBJ2-7; CDR3: CASRGQPGYEQYF; DNA: TGTGCCAGCCGAGGACAACCGGGCTACGAGCAGTACTTC
D: NA; size: NA; V: TRBV28; J: TRBJ1-5; CDR3: CASSTPLAHQPQHF; DNA: TGTGCCAGCAGCACGCCTCTGGCCCATCAGCCCCAGCATTTT
D: TRBD2; size: once; V: TRBV29-1; J: TRBJ2-5; CDR3: CSVEEGLGTQYF; DNA: TGCAGCGTTGAAGAGGGACTAGGGACCCAGTACTTC
D: NA; size: NA; V: TRBV2; J: TRBJ2-3; CDR3: CASWRGDSTDTQYF; DNA: TGTGCCAGCTGGCGCGGCGATAGCACAGATACGCAGTATTTT
D: TRBD1; size: NA; V: TRBV27; J: TRBJ1-1; CDR3: CASSYHGTGTEAFF; DNA: TGTGCCAGCAGTTACCATGGGACAGGGACTGAAGCTTTCTTT
D: TRBD2; size: NA; V: TRBV5-1; J: TRBJ2-7; CDR3: CASSWTSGSLHEQYF; DNA: TGCGCCAGCAGCTGGACTAGCGGGAGTCTCCACGAGCAGTACTTC
D: NA; size: NA; V: TRBV28; J: TRBJ2-7; CDR3: CASRRQGFSYEQYF; DNA: TGTGCCAGCAGACGGCAGGGATTCTCCTACGAGCAGTACTTC
D: NA; size: NA; V: TRBV5-1; J: TRBJ2-5; CDR3: CASSQSSEETQYF; DNA: TGCGCCAGCAGCCAATCCAGTGAAGAGACCCAGTACTTC
D: NA; size: NA; V: TRBV28; J: TRBJ1-5; CDR3: CASSSPGSNQPQHF; DNA: TGTGCCAGCAGTTCCCCGGGGAGTAATCAGCCCCAGCATTTT
D: NA; size: NA; V: TRBV10-2; J: TRBJ2-7; CDR3: CASSEGGGDEQYF; DNA: TGCGCCAGCAGTGAGGGGGGAGGAGACGAGCAGTACTTC
D: NA; size: NA; V: TRBV7-9; J: TRBJ2-3; CDR3: CASSADQFTDTQYF; DNA: TGTGCCAGCAGCGCGGACCAATTCACAGATACGCAGTATTTT
D: NA; size: few; V: TRBV14; J: TRBJ2-7; CDR3: CASSSQGPQYF; DNA: TGTGCCAGCAGCTCCCAAGGTCCGCAGTACTTC
D: NA; size: NA; V: TRBV27; J: TRBJ1-2; CDR3: CASSPASGGRGYTF; DNA: TGTGCCAGCAGTCCCGCTTCGGGTGGACGAGGCTACACCTTC
D: TRBD2; size: NA; V: TRBV6-5; J: TRBJ2-1; CDR3: CASSYSSGSYNEQFF; DNA: TGTGCCAGCAGTTACTCTAGCGGGTCTTACAATGAGCAGTTCTTC
D: NA; size: NA; V: TRBV5-1; J: TRBJ2-5; CDR3: CASSKRGIGETQYF; DNA: TGCGCCAGCAGCAAACGAGGGATCGGTGAGACCCAGTACTTC
D: NA; size: NA; V: TRBV7-3; J: TRBJ2-1; CDR3: CASSLSGPYNEQFF; DNA: TGTGCCAGCAGCTTAAGCGGCCCTTACAATGAGCAGTTCTTC
D: NA; size: NA; V: TRBV2; J: TRBJ2-7; CDR3: CASSDLTGGAYEQYF; DNA: TGTGCCAGCAGTGATTTAACAGGAGGGGCATACGAGCAGTACTTC
D: NA; size: NA; V: TRBV6-5; J: TRBJ2-2; CDR3: CASTRAANTGELFF; DNA: TGTGCCAGCACGAGGGCCGCGAACACCGGGGAGCTGTTTTTT
D: NA; size: many; V: TRBV27; J: TRBJ2-5; CDR3: CASSFDYRNRQETQYF; DNA: TGTGCCAGCAGTTTCGACTATCGGAACAGACAAGAGACCCAGTACTTC
D: NA; size: NA; V: TRBV20-1; J: TRBJ2-7; CDR3: CSAREASEQYF; DNA: TGCAGTGCTAGAGAGGCTAGCGAGCAGTACTTC